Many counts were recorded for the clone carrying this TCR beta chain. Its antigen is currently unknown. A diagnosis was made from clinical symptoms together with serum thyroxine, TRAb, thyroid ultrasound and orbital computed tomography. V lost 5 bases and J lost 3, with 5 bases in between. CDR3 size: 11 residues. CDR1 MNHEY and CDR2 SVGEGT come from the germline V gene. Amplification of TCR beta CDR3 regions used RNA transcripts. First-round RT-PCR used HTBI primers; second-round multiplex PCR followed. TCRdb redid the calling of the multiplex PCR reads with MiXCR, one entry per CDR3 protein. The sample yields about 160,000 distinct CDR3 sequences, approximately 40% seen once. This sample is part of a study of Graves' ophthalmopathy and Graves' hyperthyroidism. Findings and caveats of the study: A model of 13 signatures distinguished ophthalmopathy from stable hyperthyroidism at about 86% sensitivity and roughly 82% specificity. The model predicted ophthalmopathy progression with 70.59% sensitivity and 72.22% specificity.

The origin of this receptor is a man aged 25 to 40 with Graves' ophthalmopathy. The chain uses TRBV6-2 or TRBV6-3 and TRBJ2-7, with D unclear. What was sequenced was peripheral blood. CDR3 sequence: CASSGNYEQYF. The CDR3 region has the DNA TGTGCCAGCAGTGGAAACTACGAGCAGTACTTC.